The entry below gives a single TCR beta chain sequence along with its context. The antigen is not known. Trimming cost V 2 bases and J 1 base, with 15 bases left between them. The CDR3 consists of 17 residues. Germline V gene lookup returns CDR1 LNHNV and CDR2 YYDKDF (reference sequence). This entry is derived from a study of T cells after yellow fever vaccination. Study-level results: Peaking on day 5 versus 15, the secondary response was faster but weaker.

A 5'RACE template-switching step, the method used to make TCR cDNA, added a universal primer site and UMIs. TCRdb called the 5' RACE reads again in MiXCR, with one record for every CDR3 protein. In the table there are about 350,000 distinct CDR3 sequences, approximately 8% of which are singletons. The chain joins TRBV15 to TRBJ2-1; no clear D. The TCR comes from a man between 18 and 35 years old who received the YFV17D yellow fever vaccine. Sequenced material: PBMCs, taken roughly seven weeks after the first yellow fever vaccination. Written as DNA, the CDR3 is TGTGCCACCAGCAGATCCCTCGGGCAGACTTCCTACAATGAGCAGTTCTTC. This translates into CATSRSLGQTSYNEQFF. Supplemented by reference TRBV15 and TRBJ2-1, the full variable domain reads DAMVIQNPRYQVTQFGKPVTLSCSQTLNHNVMYWYQQKSSQAPKLLFHYYDKDFNNEADTPDNFQSRRPNTSFCFLDIRSPGLGDTAMYLCATSRSLGQTSYNEQFFGPGTRLTVL.